The T cell receptor beta chain under discussion was sequenced for a study of T cell repertoires in cytomegalovirus infection. Study background: Public TCR beta signature analysis indicated the presence of both CMV infection and matching HLA type.

On this clonotype itself: The antigen is unknown.

MiXCR, run by TCRdb on the reads, gives a single entry per CDR3 protein. The sample shows 830,000 or so distinct CDR3 sequences, roughly 33% of them seen only once. CDR1 is MNHEY, CDR2 SVGEGT, per germline. CDR3 length: 15 amino acids. The junction had 5 bases not matched to a gene; V was cut back by 5 bases and J by 8 bases. Study-wide points: Totalled public TCR beta family frequency picked out people who carried CMV plus the relevant HLA.

This TCR was recovered from a human donor in good health (CMV status not recorded). Some clones in this sample may be carry-over from other donors' samples. This sequence joins TRBV6-2 or TRBV6-3 and TRBJ2-4, with 14 bases fitting TRBD2. This sample comprised cultured CD8+ T cells from PBMCs, obtained from culture after CMV antigen stimulation. The CDR3 coding sequence is TGTGCCAGCAGTACCGGGACTAGCGGGGGCTACATTCAGTACTTC. This sequence encodes CASSTGTSGGYIQYF.